The present TCR beta chain was sequenced within a study of yellow fever vaccine responses in identical twins. Notes on this clonotype: Its matching antigen is unknown.

Findings of the study overall: Twin vaccine T cell responses reportedly seemed partly convergent, partly personalized.

TCRdb re-called the RT-PCR reads with MiXCR, one entry per CDR3 protein. The data show about 19,000 distinct CDR3 sequences, approximately 72% seen once. Between the trimmed V and J ends, which lost 10 bases and 7 bases, there was a span of 10 bases. This CDR3 is 10 amino acids long. Germline CDR1 reads SNHLY; CDR2 reads FYNNEI. The origin of this receptor is a woman aged 18-29 years who received the yellow fever vaccine. Here the sequenced sample was T cells from blood (PBMCs), unsorted or a sorted subset (not recorded which), taken before or after yellow fever vaccination (not recorded which). The chain combines TRBV2 with TRBJ1-2; tentatively, D is TRBD1 (5 bases). The CDR3 protein is CATRGVGYTF. The CDR3 bases are TGTGCCACCCGGGGCGTTGGCTACACCTTC.